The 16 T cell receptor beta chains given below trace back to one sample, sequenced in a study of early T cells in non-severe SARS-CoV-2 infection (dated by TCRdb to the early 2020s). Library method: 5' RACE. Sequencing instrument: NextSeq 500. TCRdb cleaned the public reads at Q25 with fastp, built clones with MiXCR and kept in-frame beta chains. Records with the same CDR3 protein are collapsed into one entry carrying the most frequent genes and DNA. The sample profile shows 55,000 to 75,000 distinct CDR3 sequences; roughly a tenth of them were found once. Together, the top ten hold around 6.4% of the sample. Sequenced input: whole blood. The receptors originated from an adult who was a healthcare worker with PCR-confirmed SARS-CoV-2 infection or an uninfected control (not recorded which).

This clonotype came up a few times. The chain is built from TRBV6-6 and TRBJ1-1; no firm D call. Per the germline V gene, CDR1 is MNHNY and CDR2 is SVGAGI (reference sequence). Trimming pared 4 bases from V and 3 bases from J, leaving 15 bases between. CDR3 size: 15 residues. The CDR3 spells CASSSTGRIDTEAFF. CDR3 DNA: TGTGCCAGCAGTTCGACCGGGAGGATCGACACTGAAGCTTTCTTT.

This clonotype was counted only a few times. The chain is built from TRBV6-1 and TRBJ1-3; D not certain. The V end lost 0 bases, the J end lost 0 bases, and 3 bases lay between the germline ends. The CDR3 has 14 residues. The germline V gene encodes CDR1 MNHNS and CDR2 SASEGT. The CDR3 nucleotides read TGTGCCAGCAGTGAAGCGGGCTCTGGAAACACCATATATTTT. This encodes CASSEAGSGNTIYF.

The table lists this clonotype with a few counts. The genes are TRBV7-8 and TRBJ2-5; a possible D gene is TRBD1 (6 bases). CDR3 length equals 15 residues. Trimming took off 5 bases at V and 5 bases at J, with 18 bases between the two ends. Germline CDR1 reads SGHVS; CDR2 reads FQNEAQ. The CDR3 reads CASSPPDRRRETQYF. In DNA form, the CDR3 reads TGTGCCAGCAGCCCCCCCGACAGGCGACGGGAGACCCAGTACTTC.

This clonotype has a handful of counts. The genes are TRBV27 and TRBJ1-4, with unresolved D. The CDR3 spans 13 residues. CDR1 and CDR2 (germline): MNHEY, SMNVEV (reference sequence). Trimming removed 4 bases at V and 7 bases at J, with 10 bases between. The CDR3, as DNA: TGTGCCAGCAGTTGGGCCGAGCGTGAAAAACTGTTTTTT. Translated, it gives CASSWAEREKLFF.

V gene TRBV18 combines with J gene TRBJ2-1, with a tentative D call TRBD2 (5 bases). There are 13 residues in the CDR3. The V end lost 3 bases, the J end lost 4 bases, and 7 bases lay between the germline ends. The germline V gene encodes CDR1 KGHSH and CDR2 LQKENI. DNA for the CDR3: TGTGCCAGCTCACCCCGGGGTTACAATGAGCAGTTCTTC. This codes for CASSPRGYNEQFF. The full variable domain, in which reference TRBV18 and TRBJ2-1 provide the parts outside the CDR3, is NAGVMQNPRHLVRRRGQEARLRCSPMKGHSHVYWYRQLPEEGLKFMVYLQKENIIDESGMPKERFSAEFPKEGPSILRIQQVVRGDSAAYFCASSPRGYNEQFFGPGTRLTVL.

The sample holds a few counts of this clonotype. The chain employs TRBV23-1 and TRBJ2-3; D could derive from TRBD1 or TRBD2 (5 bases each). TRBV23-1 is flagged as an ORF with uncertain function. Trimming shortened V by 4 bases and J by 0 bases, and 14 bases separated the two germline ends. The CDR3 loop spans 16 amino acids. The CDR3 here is CASSPEWGPSTDTQYF. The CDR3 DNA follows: TGCGCCAGCAGTCCGGAATGGGGACCTAGCACAGATACGCAGTATTTT.

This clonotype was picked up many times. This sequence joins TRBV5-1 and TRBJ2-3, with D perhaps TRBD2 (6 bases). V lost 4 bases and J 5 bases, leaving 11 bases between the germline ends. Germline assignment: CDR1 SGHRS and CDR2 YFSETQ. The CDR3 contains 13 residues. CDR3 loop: CASSPRRGDTQYF. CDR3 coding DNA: TGCGCCAGCAGCCCCCGGCGGGGAGATACGCAGTATTTT.

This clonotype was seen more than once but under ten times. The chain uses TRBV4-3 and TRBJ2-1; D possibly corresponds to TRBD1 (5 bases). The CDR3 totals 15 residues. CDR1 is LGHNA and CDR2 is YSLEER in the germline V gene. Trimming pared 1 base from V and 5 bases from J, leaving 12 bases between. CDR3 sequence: CASSQVPRGNNEQFF. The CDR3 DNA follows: TGCGCCAGCAGCCAAGTGCCTAGGGGCAACAATGAGCAGTTCTTC.

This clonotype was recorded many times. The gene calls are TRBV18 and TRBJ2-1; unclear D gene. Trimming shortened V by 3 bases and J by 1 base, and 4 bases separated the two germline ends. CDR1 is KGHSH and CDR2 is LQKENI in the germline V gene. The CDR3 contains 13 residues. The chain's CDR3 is CASSPASYNEQFF. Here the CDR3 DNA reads TGTGCCAGCTCACCCGCATCCTACAATGAGCAGTTCTTC.

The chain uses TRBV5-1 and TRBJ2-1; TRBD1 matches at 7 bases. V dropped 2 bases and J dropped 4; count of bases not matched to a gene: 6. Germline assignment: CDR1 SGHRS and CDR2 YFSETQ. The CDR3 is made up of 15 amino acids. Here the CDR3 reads CASSLYGTAYNEQFF. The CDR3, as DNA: TGCGCCAGCAGCTTATACGGGACAGCTTACAATGAGCAGTTCTTC.

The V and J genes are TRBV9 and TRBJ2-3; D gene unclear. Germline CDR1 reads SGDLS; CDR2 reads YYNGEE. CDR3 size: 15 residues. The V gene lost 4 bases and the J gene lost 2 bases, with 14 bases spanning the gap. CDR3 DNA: TGTGCCAGCAGCATAGAATGGCTATCCACAGATACGCAGTATTTT. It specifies CASSIEWLSTDTQYF.

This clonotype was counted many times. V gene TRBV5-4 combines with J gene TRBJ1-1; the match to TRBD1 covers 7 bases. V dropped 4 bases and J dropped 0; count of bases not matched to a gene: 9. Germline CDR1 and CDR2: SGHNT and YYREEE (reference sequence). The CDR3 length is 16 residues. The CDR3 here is CASSLDREDLNTEAFF. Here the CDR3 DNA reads TGTGCCAGCAGCCTAGACAGGGAAGATTTGAACACTGAAGCTTTCTTT.

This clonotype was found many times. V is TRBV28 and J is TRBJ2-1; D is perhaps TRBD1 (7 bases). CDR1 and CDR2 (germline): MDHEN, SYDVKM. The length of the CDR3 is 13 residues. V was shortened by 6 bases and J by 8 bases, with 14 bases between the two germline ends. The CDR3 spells CASRPGGGYEQFF. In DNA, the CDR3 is TGTGCCAGCAGGCCAGGGGGAGGATATGAGCAGTTCTTC.

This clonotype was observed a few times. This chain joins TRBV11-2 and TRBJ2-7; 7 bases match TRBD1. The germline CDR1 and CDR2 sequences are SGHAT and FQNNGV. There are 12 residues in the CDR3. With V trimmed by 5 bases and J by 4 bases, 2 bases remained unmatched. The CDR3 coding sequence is TGTGCCAGCAGCGGGACAGCTTACGAGCAGTACTTC. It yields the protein CASSGTAYEQYF. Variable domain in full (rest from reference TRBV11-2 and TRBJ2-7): EAGVAQSPRYKIIEKRQSVAFWCNPISGHATLYWYQQILGQGPKLLIQFQNNGVVDDSQLPKDRFSAERLKGVDSTLKIQPAKLEDSAVYLCASSGTAYEQYFGPGTRLTVT.

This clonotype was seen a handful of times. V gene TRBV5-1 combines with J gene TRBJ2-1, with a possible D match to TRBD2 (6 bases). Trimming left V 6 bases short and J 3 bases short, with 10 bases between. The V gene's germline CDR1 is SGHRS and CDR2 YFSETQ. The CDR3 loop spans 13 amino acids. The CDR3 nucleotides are TGCGCCAGCATGCGGGACGGCTACAATGAGCAGTTCTTC. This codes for CASMRDGYNEQFF.

CDR3 sequence (DNA): TGTGCCAGCAGCTTTATAGGGGGTTACGAGCAGTACTTC. Encoded protein: CASSFIGGYEQYF. This chain connects TRBV12-3 or TRBV12-4 to TRBJ2-7, with a tentative D call TRBD1 (6 bases). The CDR3 spans 13 residues. Deletions cut 6 bases from V and 4 bases from J, with 13 bases between.